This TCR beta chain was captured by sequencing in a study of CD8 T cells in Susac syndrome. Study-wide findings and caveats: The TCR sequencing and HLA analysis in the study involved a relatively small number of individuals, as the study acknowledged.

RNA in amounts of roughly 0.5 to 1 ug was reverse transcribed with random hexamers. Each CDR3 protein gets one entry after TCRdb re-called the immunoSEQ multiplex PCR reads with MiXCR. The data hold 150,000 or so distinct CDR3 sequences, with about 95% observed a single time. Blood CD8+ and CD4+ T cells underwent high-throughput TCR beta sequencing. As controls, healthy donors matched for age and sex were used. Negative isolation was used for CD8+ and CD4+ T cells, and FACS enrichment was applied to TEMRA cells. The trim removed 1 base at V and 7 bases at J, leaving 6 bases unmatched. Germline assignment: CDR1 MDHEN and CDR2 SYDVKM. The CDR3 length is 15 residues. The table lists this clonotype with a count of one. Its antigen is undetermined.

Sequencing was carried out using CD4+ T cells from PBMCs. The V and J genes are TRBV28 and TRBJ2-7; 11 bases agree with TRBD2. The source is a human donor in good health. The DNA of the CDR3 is TGTGCCAGCAGTTTATATACTAGCGGGGGTTGGGAGCAGTACTTC. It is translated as CASSLYTSGGWEQYF. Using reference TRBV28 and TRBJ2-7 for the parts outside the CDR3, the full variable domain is DVKVTQSSRYLVKRTGEKVFLECVQDMDHENMFWYRQDPGLGLRLIYFSYDVKMKEKGDIPEGYSVSREKKERFSLILESASTNQTSMYLCASSLYTSGGWEQYFGPGTRLTVT.